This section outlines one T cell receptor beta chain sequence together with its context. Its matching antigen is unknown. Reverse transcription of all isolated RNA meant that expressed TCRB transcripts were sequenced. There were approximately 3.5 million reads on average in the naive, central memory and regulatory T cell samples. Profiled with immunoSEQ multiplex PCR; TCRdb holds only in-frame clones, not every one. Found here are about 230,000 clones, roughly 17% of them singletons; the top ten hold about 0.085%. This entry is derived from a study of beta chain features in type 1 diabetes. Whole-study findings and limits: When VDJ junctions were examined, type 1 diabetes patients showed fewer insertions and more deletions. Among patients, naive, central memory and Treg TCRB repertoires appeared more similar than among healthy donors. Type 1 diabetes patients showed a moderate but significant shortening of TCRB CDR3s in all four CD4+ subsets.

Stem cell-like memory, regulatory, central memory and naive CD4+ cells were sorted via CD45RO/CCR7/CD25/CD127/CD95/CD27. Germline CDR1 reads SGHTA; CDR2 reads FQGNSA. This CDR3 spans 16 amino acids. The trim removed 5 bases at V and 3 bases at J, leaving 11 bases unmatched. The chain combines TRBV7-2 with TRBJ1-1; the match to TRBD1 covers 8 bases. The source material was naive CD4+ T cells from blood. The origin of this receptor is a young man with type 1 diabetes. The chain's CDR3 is CASSTRQGRRDTEAFF. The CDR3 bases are TGTGCCAGCAGCACCCGACAGGGGAGACGAGACACTGAAGCTTTCTTT.